This entry lists 20 T cell receptor beta chains sequenced from one sample in a study of blood T cell repertoires in COVID-19. The data were produced by immunoSEQ multiplex PCR, yet TCRdb's version contains in-frame clones alone and is incomplete. The data show about 70,000 clones, with 65% to 80% seen just once and 25% to 30% held by the top ten. The sequenced sample was peripheral blood. These receptors were taken from an elderly woman with active or convalescent COVID-19.

This clone was counted between two and nine times. The chain combines TRBV4-1 with TRBJ1-1; D gene ambiguous. Trimming shortened V by 0 bases and J by 5 bases, and 13 bases separated the two germline ends. CDR1 is MGHRA, CDR2 YSYEKL, per germline. This CDR3 region has 15 residues. In DNA form, the CDR3 reads TGCGCCAGCAGCCAAGAGGCGGGTAGGCGGACTGAAGCTTTCTTT. Translating it yields CASSQEAGRRTEAFF.

Worth noting for this clone: A junction end diverges from the germline sequence, so it may reflect a read error. V usage is TRBV2 and J usage is TRBJ1-2, with TRBD1 matching over 7 bases. This CDR3 has 14 residues. From germline, CDR1 is SNHLY and CDR2 FYNNEI. DNA for the CDR3: TGTGCCAGCAGGGAAGGGACAGTCAACTATGGCTACACCTTC. Its protein product is CASREGTVNYGYTF.

This chain uses TRBV30 with TRBJ1-4; D not resolved. V was shortened by 0 bases and J by 7 bases, with 15 bases between the two germline ends. The CDR3 has 15 residues. Germline V gene lookup returns CDR1 GTSNPN and CDR2 SVGIG (reference sequence). CDR3 nucleotides: TGTGCCTGGAGTGTGGCTGGGGAGATGAGTGAAAAACTGTTTTTT. Its translation: CAWSVAGEMSEKLFF.

V gene TRBV4-3 combines with J gene TRBJ1-2; D is undetermined. Trimming took 0 bases from V and 3 from J, leaving 11 bases between them. The CDR3 runs to 15 residues. Germline values: CDR1 LGHNA, CDR2 YSLEER. The CDR3 nucleotides are TGCGCCAGCAGCCAAGATCATGAGTTTCACTATGGCTACACCTTC. Translating gives CASSQDHEFHYGYTF.

This rearrangement joins TRBV12-3 or TRBV12-4 to TRBJ2-3; 7 positions agree with TRBD1. The CDR3 covers 13 residues. Trimming removed 4 bases from V and 7 bases from J; junction bases left unmatched: 5. In nucleotides, the CDR3 is TGTGCCAGCAGTTCGTTAGGGGGCCATACGCAGTATTTT. Translation gives CASSSLGGHTQYF.

Only a few counts were recorded for this clone. This chain joins TRBV9 and TRBJ1-2; possibly TRBD1 for D (6 bases). The CDR3 sequence is 15 residues long. The ends were cut back, 3 bases at V and 3 bases at J, with 15 bases in the middle. Germline CDR1 SGDLS, CDR2 YYNGEE. CDR3 sequence (DNA): TGTGCCAGCAGCGCCTACTCACAGGGAGACTATGGCTACACCTTC. Its protein is CASSAYSQGDYGYTF. The complete variable domain, with remaining parts taken from reference TRBV9 and TRBJ1-2, reads DSGVTQTPKHLITATGQRVTLRCSPRSGDLSVYWYQQSLDQGLQFLIQYYNGEERAKGNILERFSAQQFPDLHSELNLSSLELGDSALYFCASSAYSQGDYGYTFGSGTRLTVV.

The chain employs TRBV6-5 and TRBJ1-5; no firm D call. The CDR3 sequence is 15 residues long. With 7 bases removed from V and 0 bases from J, the gap between germline ends came to 13 bases. The germline V gene has CDR1 MNHEY and CDR2 SVGAGI. CDR3 sequence (DNA): TGTGCCAGCAACCCGACAAATTATAGCAATCAGCCCCAGCATTTT. Translation gives CASNPTNYSNQPQHF.

The chain uses TRBV6-2 or TRBV6-3 and TRBJ2-3, with D possibly being TRBD2 (5 bases). The CDR3 runs 16 residues. The V gene's germline CDR1 is MNHEY and CDR2 SVGEGT. Trimming left V 2 bases short and J 2 bases short, with 14 bases between. The CDR3 protein is CASSYRRDPFTDTQYF. CDR3 DNA: TGTGCCAGCAGTTACCGCCGGGATCCCTTCACAGATACGCAGTATTTT.

The V gene is TRBV11-3, the J gene TRBJ2-7; no clear D gene. This CDR3 comprises 14 residues. Trimming took off 0 bases at V and 6 bases at J, with 12 bases between the two ends. The germline gives CDR1 SGHNT, CDR2 YENEEA. CDR3 nucleotides: TGTGCCAGCAGCTTAGAAGCGAAATCGGGCGAGCAGTACTTC. It translates to CASSLEAKSGEQYF.

The chain has TRBV5-5 and TRBJ2-5; 7 bases fit TRBD2. CDR1 and CDR2 (germline): SGHKS, YYEKEE (reference sequence). The CDR3 has 15 residues. The V segment lost 6 bases and the J segment 1 base; nucleotides outside the gene matches: 9. The CDR3 DNA follows: TGTGCCAGCACCTGGTCGTCGGGGGGCCAAGAGACCCAGTACTTC. Amino acids: CASTWSSGGQETQYF. Supplemented by reference TRBV5-5 and TRBJ2-5, the full variable domain reads DAGVTQSPTHLIKTRGQQVTLRCSPISGHKSVSWYQQVLGQGPQFIFQYYEKEERGRGNFPDRFSARQFPNYSSELNVNALLLGDSALYLCASTWSSGGQETQYFGPGTRLLVL.

J is TRBJ2-3 and V is TRBV7-3, with TRBD2 identical over 9 bases. The trim removed 5 bases at V and 2 bases at J, leaving 14 bases unmatched. Germline lookup yields CDR1 SGHTA and CDR2 FQGTGA. The length of the CDR3 is 18 residues. The CDR3 DNA sequence: TGTGCCAGCAGCCGTCTTAGCGGGGGACGTCTTATCACAGATACGCAGTATTTT. As protein: CASSRLSGGRLITDTQYF.

The chain couples TRBV7-2 to TRBJ1-2; TRBD1 matches 9 bases. V was pared by 3 bases and J by 4 bases, with 12 bases of the junction left unmatched. There are 17 residues in the CDR3. The germline gives CDR1 SGHTA, CDR2 FQGNSA. The CDR3 bases are TGTGCCAGCAGCTTGGGGGGGACAGGGCCAACCATCTATGGCTACACCTTC. Encoded protein: CASSLGGTGPTIYGYTF. Together with reference TRBV7-2 and TRBJ1-2, the CDR3 gives the full variable domain: GAGVSQSPSNKVTEKGKDVELRCDPISGHTALYWYRQSLGQGLEFLIYFQGNSAPDKSGLPSDRFSAERTGGSVSTLTIQRTQQEDSAVYLCASSLGGTGPTIYGYTFGSGTRLTVV.

The rearrangement links TRBV10-1 to TRBJ2-5, with TRBD1 identical over 9 bases. Germline CDR1 is WNHNN and CDR2 is SYGVQD (reference sequence). The V and J ends lost 6 bases and 5 bases, in that order; junction bases with no gene match: 16. The CDR3 loop spans 17 amino acids. The CDR3 nucleotides are TGCGCCAGCAGAATACCGGGACAGGGAGGACCGACCGAGACCCAGTACTTC. Protein sequence: CASRIPGQGGPTETQYF.

The chain joins TRBV6-5 to TRBJ1-6; 10 bases are shared with TRBD1. Trimming at V came to 5 bases and at J to 6 bases, leaving 4 bases not matched to a gene. This CDR3 is built from 15 residues. CDR1 and CDR2 (germline): MNHEY, SVGAGI. Here the CDR3 DNA reads TGTGCCAGCAGTCCCCGGACAGGGGGTAATTCACCCCTCCACTTT. This codes for CASSPRTGGNSPLHF.

The chain links TRBV11-2 to TRBJ2-7; 12 nucleotides agree with TRBD1. Per germline, CDR1 SGHAT and CDR2 FQNNGV. The CDR3 sequence is 17 residues long. J lost 5 bases, V lost 5 bases, and 13 bases had no gene match. CDR3 DNA sequence: TGTGCCAGCAGCGTTACTGGGACAGGGGGCGGCCGGAACGAGCAGTACTTC. Its protein product is CASSVTGTGGGRNEQYF.

The CDR3 DNA reads as TGTGCCACCGGACTCGGGGGGGATCAGCCCCAGCATTTT. Translation gives CATGLGGDQPQHF. This chain joins TRBV10-3 and TRBJ1-5; D possibly corresponds to TRBD1 (5 bases). Germline CDR1 is ENHRY and CDR2 is SYGVKD. The CDR3 consists of 13 residues. The V end lost 10 bases, the J end lost 5 bases, and 15 bases lay between the germline ends.

The rearrangement uses TRBV11-3 and TRBJ2-1; 9 bases match TRBD2. CDR1 and CDR2 from the germline V gene are SGHNT and YENEEA. The CDR3 has 16 amino acids. J was trimmed by 6 bases and V by 1 base; bases with no gene match: 7. The CDR3 coding sequence is TGTGCCAGCAGCTTAGCCCGTAGCGGGGGCTCCAATGAGCAGTTCTTC. Translating it yields CASSLARSGGSNEQFF. The whole variable domain, filled in from reference TRBV11-3 and TRBJ2-1, reads EAGVVQSPRYKIIEKKQPVAFWCNPISGHNTLYWYLQNLGQGPELLIRYENEEAVDDSQLPKDRFSAERLKGVDSTLKIQPAELGDSAVYLCASSLARSGGSNEQFFGPGTRLTVL.

The CDR3 here is CASSVTGGGNYNEQFF. CDR3 DNA: TGTGCCAGCAGTGTGACAGGGGGTGGGAATTACAATGAGCAGTTCTTC. This chain uses TRBV27 with TRBJ2-1; 9 positions match TRBD1. The V and J ends lost 5 bases and 4 bases, in that order; junction bases with no gene match: 9. The CDR3 extends over 16 amino acids. Germline V gene sequence: CDR1 MNHEY, CDR2 SMNVEV (reference sequence).

This chain links TRBV5-8 with TRBJ2-3; D is undetermined. Looked up from germline, CDR1 is SGHTS and CDR2 is YDEGEE. With 2 bases removed from V and 1 base from J, the gap between germline ends came to 8 bases. This CDR3 region has 14 residues. In nucleotides, the CDR3 is TGTGCCAGCAGCTTATTGGCGGGCACAGATACGCAGTATTTT. This gives the protein CASSLLAGTDTQYF.

This clone has ten or more counts. The same CDR3 is also encoded by other DNA sequences in this sample. V gene TRBV30 combines with J gene TRBJ1-6, with D possibly matching TRBD1 (6 bases). Germline loops: CDR1 GTSNPN, CDR2 SVGIG (reference sequence). The CDR3 is 14 residues long. With 4 bases removed from V and 5 bases from J, the gap between germline ends came to 12 bases. The CDR3 reads CAWIGQSNNSPLHF. CDR3 nucleotides: TGTGCCTGGATCGGACAGTCGAATAATTCACCCCTCCACTTT.